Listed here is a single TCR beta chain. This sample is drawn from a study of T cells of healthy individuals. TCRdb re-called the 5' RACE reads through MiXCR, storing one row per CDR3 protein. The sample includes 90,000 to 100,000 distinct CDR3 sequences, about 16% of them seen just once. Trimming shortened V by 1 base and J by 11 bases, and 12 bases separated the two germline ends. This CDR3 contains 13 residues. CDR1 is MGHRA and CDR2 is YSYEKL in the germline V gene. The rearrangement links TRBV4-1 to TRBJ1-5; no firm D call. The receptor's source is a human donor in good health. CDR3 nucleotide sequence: TGCGCCAGCAGCCAAGTTGGGTCTAGGGCCCAGCATTTT. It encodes CASSQVGSRAQHF.